This is a list of T cell receptor beta chains from one sample in a study of blood T cell repertoires in COVID-19. Produced via immunoSEQ multiplex PCR; TCRdb's table is partial and in-frame only. The data hold just under 250,000 clones, with around 89% observed a single time. What was sequenced was PBMCs or T cells enriched from blood (not recorded which). The receptors were gathered from a woman in her 30s who had recovered from COVID-19. CDR3s include the opening cysteine and the closing phenylalanine or tryptophan.

V gene | CDR3 protein
TRBV6-5 | CASSFDRQGMNTEAFF
TRBV30 | CAWLRTAYEQYF
TRBV10-2 | CASRSLGEFLLEQYF
TRBV6-6 | CASSYSSQGSPQPQHF
TRBV27 | CASSLQGLEYEQYF
TRBV28 | CASSYPGQLSGNTIYF
TRBV4-2 | CASSLTDRGQPQHF
TRBV9 | CASSVDALNTGELFF
TRBV11-3 | CASSLESGTEAFF
TRBV9 | CASSTRTGTYEQYF
TRBV28 | CASSPSGRSYEQYF
TRBV4-2 | CASSQGEEPSIYEQYF
TRBV7-6 | CASSSSSGDSNQPQHF
TRBV5-1 | CASSPTVSSYNSPLHF
TRBV3-1/TRBV3-2 | CASNLDRVIFGYTF
TRBV5-1 | CASSPGQYTEAFF
TRBV7-3 | CASSPEGGRAYEQYF
TRBV28 | CAIPSGQGLSYTF
TRBV5-1 | CASSAGQVNSPLHF
TRBV4-1 | CASSPRFGSYEQYF
TRBV5-6 | CASSLNRGRSNEQFF
TRBV7-6 | CASSPTGGRNTEAFF
TRBV18 | CASSPGHKHTNYGYTF
TRBV14 | CASSQGPAQGIYNEQFF
TRBV4-1 | CASSQPLRGSPYEQYF
TRBV19 | CASSTSYTTEAFF
TRBV4-1 | CASSLGQGGTDTQYF
TRBV29-1 | CSVTPGTGAEAFF
TRBV28 | CASSPRWDRENYISYEQYF
TRBV2 | CASSWTGSNQPQHF
TRBV21-1 | CASSTSDRGRVGYTF
TRBV24-1 | CATSDATGGSYEQYF
TRBV30 | CAWSVGTGVRNTEAFF